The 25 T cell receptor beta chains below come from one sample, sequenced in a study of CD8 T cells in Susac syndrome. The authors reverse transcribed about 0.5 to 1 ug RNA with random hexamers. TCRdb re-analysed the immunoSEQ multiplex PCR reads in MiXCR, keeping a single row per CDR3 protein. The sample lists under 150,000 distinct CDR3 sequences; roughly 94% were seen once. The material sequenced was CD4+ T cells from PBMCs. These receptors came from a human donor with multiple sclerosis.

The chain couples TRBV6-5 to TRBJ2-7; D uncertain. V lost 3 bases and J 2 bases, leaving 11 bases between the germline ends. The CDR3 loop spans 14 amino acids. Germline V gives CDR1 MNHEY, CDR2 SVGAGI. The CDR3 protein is CASSYKEYTYEQYF. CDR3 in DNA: TGTGCCAGCAGTTATAAGGAGTATACCTACGAGCAGTACTTC.

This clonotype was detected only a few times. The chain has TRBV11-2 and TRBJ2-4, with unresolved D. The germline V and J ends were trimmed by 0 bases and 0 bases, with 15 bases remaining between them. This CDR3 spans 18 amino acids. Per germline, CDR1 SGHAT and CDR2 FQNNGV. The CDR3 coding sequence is TGTGCCAGCAGCTTAGAGGGCTACAGTTTACTAGCCAAAAACATTCAGTACTTC. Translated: CASSLEGYSLLAKNIQYF.

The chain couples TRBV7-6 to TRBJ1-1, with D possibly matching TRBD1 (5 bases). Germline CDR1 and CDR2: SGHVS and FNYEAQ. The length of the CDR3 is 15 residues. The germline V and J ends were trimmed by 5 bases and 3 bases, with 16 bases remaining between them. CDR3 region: CASSRGPSKDTEAFF. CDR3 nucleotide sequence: TGTGCCAGCAGCAGGGGACCCTCCAAGGACACTGAAGCTTTCTTT.

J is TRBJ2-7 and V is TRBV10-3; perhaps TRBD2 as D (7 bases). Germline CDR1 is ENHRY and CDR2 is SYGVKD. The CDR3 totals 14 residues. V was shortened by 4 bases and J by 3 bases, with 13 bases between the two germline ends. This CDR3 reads CAISGRGGNYEQYF. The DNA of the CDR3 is TGTGCCATCAGTGGAAGGGGGGGCAACTACGAGCAGTACTTC.

The CDR3 sequence is CATSEGATDEQYF. The CDR3 DNA is TGTGCCACCAGTGAAGGGGCGACGGACGAGCAGTACTTC. This sequence joins TRBV24-1 and TRBJ2-7, with D possibly TRBD1 on 5 matching bases. V lost 4 bases and J lost 5, with 11 bases in between. The CDR3 consists of 13 residues. Germline V gives CDR1 KGHDR, CDR2 SFDVKD.

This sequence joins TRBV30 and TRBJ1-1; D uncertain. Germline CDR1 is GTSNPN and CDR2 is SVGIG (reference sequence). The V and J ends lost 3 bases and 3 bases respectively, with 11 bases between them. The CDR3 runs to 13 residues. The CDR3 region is CAWRDSRDTEAFF. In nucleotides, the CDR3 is TGTGCCTGGAGGGACTCCCGGGACACTGAAGCTTTCTTT.

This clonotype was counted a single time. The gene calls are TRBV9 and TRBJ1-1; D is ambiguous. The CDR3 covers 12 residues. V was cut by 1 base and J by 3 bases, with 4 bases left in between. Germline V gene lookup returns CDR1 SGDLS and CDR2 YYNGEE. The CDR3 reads CASSVFDTEAFF. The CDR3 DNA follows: TGTGCCAGCAGCGTATTCGACACTGAAGCTTTCTTT.

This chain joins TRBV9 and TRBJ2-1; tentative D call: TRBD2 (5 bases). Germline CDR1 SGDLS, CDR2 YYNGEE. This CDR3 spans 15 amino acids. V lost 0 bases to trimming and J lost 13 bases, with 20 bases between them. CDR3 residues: CASSVASQDSSFQFF. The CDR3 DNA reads TGTGCCAGCAGCGTAGCATCCCAAGACTCTAGCTTTCAGTTCTTC. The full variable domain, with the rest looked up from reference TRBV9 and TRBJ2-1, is DSGVTQTPKHLITATGQRVTLRCSPRSGDLSVYWYQQSLDQGLQFLIQYYNGEERAKGNILERFSAQQFPDLHSELNLSSLELGDSALYFCASSVASQDSSFQFFGPGTRLTVL.

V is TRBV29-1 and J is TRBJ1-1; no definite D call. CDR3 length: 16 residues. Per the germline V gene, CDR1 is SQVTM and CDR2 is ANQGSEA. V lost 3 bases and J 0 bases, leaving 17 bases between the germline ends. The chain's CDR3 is CSVEGGERSVNTEAFF. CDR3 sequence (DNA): TGCAGCGTTGAGGGTGGGGAGCGTTCGGTGAACACTGAAGCTTTCTTT.

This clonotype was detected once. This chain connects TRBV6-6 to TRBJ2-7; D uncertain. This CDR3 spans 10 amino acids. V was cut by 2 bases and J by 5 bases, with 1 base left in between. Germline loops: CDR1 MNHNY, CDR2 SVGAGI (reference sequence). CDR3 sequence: CASSYDEQYF. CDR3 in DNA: TGTGCCAGCAGTTACGACGAGCAGTACTTC.

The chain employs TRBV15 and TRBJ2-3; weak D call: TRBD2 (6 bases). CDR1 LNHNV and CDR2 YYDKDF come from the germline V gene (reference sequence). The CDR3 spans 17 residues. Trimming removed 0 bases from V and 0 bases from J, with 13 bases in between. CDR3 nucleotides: TGTGCCACCAGCAGAGATCTGGCTAGCGTTAGCACAGATACGCAGTATTTT. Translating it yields CATSRDLASVSTDTQYF.

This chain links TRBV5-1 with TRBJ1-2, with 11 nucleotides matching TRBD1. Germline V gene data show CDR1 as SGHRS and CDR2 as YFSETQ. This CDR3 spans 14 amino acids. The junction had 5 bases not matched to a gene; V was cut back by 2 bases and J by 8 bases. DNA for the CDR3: TGCGCCAGCAGCTTACCGGGACAGGGGGGCGGCTACACCTTC. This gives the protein CASSLPGQGGGYTF.

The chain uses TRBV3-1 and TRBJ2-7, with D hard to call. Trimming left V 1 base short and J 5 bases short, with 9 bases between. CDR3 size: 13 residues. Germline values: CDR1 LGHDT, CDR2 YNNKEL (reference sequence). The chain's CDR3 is CASSQVRFHEQYF. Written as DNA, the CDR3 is TGTGCCAGCAGCCAAGTAAGGTTCCACGAGCAGTACTTC.

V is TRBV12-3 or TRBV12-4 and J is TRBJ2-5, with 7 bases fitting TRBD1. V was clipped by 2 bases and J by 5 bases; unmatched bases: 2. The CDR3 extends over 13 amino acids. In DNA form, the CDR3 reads TGTGCCAGCAGTTTACAGGGGGTGGAGACCCAGTACTTC. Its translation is CASSLQGVETQYF.

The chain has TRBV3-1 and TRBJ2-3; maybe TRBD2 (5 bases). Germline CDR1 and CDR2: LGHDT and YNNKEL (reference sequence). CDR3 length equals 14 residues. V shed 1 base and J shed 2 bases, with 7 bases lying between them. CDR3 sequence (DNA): TGTGCCAGCAGCCAAGCGGGAACCACAGATACGCAGTATTTT. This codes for CASSQAGTTDTQYF.

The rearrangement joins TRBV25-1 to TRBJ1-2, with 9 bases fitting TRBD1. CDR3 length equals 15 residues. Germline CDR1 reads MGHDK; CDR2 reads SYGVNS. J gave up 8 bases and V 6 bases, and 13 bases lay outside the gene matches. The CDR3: CASRPPGQGVGGYTF. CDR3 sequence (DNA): TGTGCCAGCAGGCCACCGGGACAGGGTGTGGGAGGCTACACCTTC.

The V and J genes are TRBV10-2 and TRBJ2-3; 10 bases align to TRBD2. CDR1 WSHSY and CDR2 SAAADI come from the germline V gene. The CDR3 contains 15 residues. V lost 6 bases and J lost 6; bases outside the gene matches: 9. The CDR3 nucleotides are TGCGCCAGCAGCAGCGGGAGGGCTTCGCTGGATACGCAGTATTTT. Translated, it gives CASSSGRASLDTQYF.

In DNA form, the CDR3 reads TGCAGCGTTGATATAACGGAGGCGACTGAAGCTTTCTTT. Amino acid sequence: CSVDITEATEAFF. The chain is built from TRBV29-1 and TRBJ1-1; D call uncertain. The length of the CDR3 is 13 residues. V lost 3 bases to trimming and J lost 5 bases, with 13 bases between them. CDR1 and CDR2 from the germline V gene are SQVTM and ANQGSEA.

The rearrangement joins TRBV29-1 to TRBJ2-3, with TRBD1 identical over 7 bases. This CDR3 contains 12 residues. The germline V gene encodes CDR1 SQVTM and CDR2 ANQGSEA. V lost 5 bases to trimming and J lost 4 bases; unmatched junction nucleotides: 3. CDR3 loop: CSVRQGSDTQYF. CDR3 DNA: TGCAGCGTTAGACAGGGCTCAGATACGCAGTATTTT.

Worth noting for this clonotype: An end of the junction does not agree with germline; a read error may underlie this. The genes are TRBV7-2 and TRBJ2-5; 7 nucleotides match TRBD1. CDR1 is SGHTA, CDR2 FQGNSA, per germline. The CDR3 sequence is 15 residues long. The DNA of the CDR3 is TGTGCCAGCAGCCTAGCCGGGACAGAACAAGAGACCCAGTACTTC. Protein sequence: CASSLAGTEQETQYF. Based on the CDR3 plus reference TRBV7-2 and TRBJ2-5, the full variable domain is GAGVSQSPSNKVTEKGKDVELRCDPISGHTALYWYRQSLGQGLEFLIYFQGNSAPDKSGLPSDRFSAERTGGSVSTLTIQRTQQEDSAVYLCASSLAGTEQETQYFGPGTRLLVL.

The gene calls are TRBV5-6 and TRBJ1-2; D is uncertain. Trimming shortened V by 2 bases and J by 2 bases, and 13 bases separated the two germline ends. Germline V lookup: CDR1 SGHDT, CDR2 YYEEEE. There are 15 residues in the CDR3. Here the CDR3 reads CASSLRAGRNYGYTF. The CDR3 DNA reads TGTGCCAGCAGCTTAAGAGCGGGCCGCAACTATGGCTACACCTTC. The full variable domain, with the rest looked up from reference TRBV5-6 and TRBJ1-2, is DAGVTQSPTHLIKTRGQQVTLRCSPKSGHDTVSWYQQALGQGPQFIFQYYEEEERQRGNFPDRFSGHQFPNYSSELNVNALLLGDSALYLCASSLRAGRNYGYTFGSGTRLTVV.

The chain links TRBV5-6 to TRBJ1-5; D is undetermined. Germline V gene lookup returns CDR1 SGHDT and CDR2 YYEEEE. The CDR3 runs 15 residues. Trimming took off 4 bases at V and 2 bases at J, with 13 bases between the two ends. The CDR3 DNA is TGTGCCAGCAGCCTTTTCAAGAGAGGCAATCAGCCCCAGCATTTT. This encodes CASSLFKRGNQPQHF.

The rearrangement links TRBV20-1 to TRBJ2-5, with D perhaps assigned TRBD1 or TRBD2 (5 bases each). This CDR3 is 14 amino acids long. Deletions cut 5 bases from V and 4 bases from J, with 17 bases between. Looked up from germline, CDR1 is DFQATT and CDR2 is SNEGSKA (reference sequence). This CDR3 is CSASSGQRGETQYF. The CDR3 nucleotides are TGCAGTGCTTCCTCGGGGCAACGAGGAGAGACCCAGTACTTC.

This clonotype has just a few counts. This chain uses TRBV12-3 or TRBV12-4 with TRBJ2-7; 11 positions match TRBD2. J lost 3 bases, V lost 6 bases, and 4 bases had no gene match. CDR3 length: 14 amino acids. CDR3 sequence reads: CASSATSGSYEQYF. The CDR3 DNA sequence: TGTGCCAGCAGCGCCACTAGCGGGAGCTACGAGCAGTACTTC.

The CDR3 DNA reads as TGCAGCGTCCGTACAGGGGCATCAAACTATGGCTACACCTTC. Protein sequence: CSVRTGASNYGYTF. V gene TRBV29-1 combines with J gene TRBJ1-2, with 7 bases that match TRBD1. CDR3 length: 14 residues. Trimming at V came to 6 bases and at J to 2 bases, leaving 9 bases not matched to a gene. Germline CDR1 SQVTM, CDR2 ANQGSEA.